These T cell receptor beta chains were read from a single sample in a study of CD8+CD57+ T cells in acquired aplastic anemia. TCRdb re-called the reads with MiXCR, one entry per CDR3 protein. The data contain about 180,000 distinct CDR3 sequences, about half of them seen just once; the ten biggest clones take up approximately 2.9%. The sequencing input was sorted CD4+, CD8+, or CD8+CD57+ T cells (not recorded which) from PBMCs. The receptors shown here come from a human donor in good health. Each CDR3 is given with its conserved first and last residue. Each record gives: V gene, J gene, CDR3 protein.

V gene: TRBV20-1
J gene: TRBJ2-2
CDR3 protein: CSARGREGGELFF

V gene: TRBV7-9
J gene: TRBJ2-1
CDR3 protein: CASSSPVWEQFF

V gene: TRBV6-1
J gene: TRBJ2-7
CDR3 protein: CASSRNVVQQYF

V gene: TRBV6-5
J gene: TRBJ2-3
CDR3 protein: CASSYSNADTQYF

V gene: TRBV4-3
J gene: TRBJ2-1
CDR3 protein: CASSQTGNEQFF

V gene: TRBV24-1
J gene: TRBJ2-7
CDR3 protein: CAASSLQGAYEQYF

V gene: TRBV19
J gene: TRBJ1-1
CDR3 protein: CASSPANTEAFF

V gene: TRBV7-2
J gene: TRBJ1-4
CDR3 protein: CASSFDGSSNEKLFF

V gene: TRBV2
J gene: TRBJ1-2
CDR3 protein: CASSETWTGTDTF

V gene: TRBV5-1
J gene: TRBJ2-3
CDR3 protein: CASSLLQGTDTQYF

V gene: TRBV3-1
J gene: TRBJ1-2
CDR3 protein: CASSQVYRANYGYTF

V gene: TRBV20-1
J gene: TRBJ2-3
CDR3 protein: CSARDWGGTSTDTQYF

V gene: TRBV4-3
J gene: TRBJ2-3
CDR3 protein: CASSQRGTSTDTQYF

V gene: TRBV10-3
J gene: TRBJ2-3
CDR3 protein: CASYRSGADAQYF

V gene: TRBV25-1
J gene: TRBJ2-3
CDR3 protein: CASSERPREFSTDTQYF

V gene: TRBV5-5
J gene: TRBJ2-3
CDR3 protein: CASSIGTVADTQYF

V gene: TRBV29-1
J gene: TRBJ2-5
CDR3 protein: CSVVRDGGRRGEETQYF

V gene: TRBV10-3
J gene: TRBJ1-2
CDR3 protein: CAISESSRFPNYGYTF

V gene: TRBV19
J gene: TRBJ2-1
CDR3 protein: CASSEGQRSYNEQFF

V gene: TRBV20-1
J gene: TRBJ2-7
CDR3 protein: CSARGRKDYEQYF

V gene: TRBV7-2
J gene: TRBJ2-1
CDR3 protein: CASSLVGGTYNEQFF

V gene: TRBV25-1
J gene: TRBJ1-1
CDR3 protein: CASKDLGDTEAFF

V gene: TRBV10-3
J gene: TRBJ2-3
CDR3 protein: CATNRDFASTDTQYF